These 7 T cell receptor beta chains came from one sample sequenced in a study of PD-L1 blockade in urothelial cancer. TCRdb's table, derived via immunoSEQ multiplex PCR, lists solely in-frame clones and lacks some. The table includes approximately 100,000 clones, around 93% detected once. Material: PBMCs, obtained around atezolizumab (anti-PD-L1) treatment. These receptors originate from a woman at least 80 years old with urothelial cancer.

V gene TRBV28 combines with J gene TRBJ2-7, with D perhaps matching TRBD2 (6 bases). With 6 bases removed from V and 0 bases from J, the gap between germline ends came to 9 bases. Germline CDR1 MDHEN, CDR2 SYDVKM. There are 13 residues in the CDR3. The CDR3 nucleotides read TGTGCCAGCAGATCCGGGAGCTCCTACGAGCAGTACTTC. Its translation: CASRSGSSYEQYF.

As for this clone: The same CDR3 arises from other DNA sequences in this sample as well. The genes are TRBV5-1 and TRBJ2-7; TRBD1 aligns across 10 bases. The trim removed 4 bases at V and 2 bases at J, leaving 6 bases unmatched. The CDR3 has 15 residues. Looked up from germline, CDR1 is SGHRS and CDR2 is YFSETQ. This CDR3 is CASSPRQGAAYEQYF. CDR3 DNA: TGCGCCAGCAGCCCCCGACAGGGGGCGGCCTACGAGCAGTACTTC.

With respect to this clone: The junction and the germline gene differ at one end; a read error may be behind it. This chain uses TRBV5-1 with TRBJ2-1; possibly TRBD2 for D (5 bases). CDR3 size: 11 residues. Germline-derived CDR1 and CDR2 are SGHRS and YFSETQ. This CDR3 is CASSLPEVLIF. The CDR3 bases are TGCGCCAGCAGCTTGCCGGAGGTTTTGATCTTC.

The chain joins TRBV5-6 to TRBJ2-7, with D tentatively TRBD1 (6 bases). The CDR3 runs to 14 residues. Germline lookup yields CDR1 SGHDT and CDR2 YYEEEE. The V end was cut by 4 bases, the J end by 7 bases, with 18 bases between. CDR3 in amino acids: CASSTGTPASEQYF. For the CDR3, the DNA is TGTGCCAGCAGCACCGGGACACCGGCCTCGGAGCAGTACTTC.

The chain links TRBV19 to TRBJ1-5; D is undetermined. Per germline, CDR1 LNHDA and CDR2 SQIVND (reference sequence). The CDR3 totals 15 residues. The V end was cut by 6 bases, the J end by 3 bases, with 15 bases between. The CDR3 DNA follows: TGTGCCAGTAGCGTCTCGGAGTCGTACAATCAGCCCCAGCATTTT. Protein sequence: CASSVSESYNQPQHF.

The chain links TRBV28 to TRBJ2-7; D call uncertain. V was pared by 8 bases and J by 3 bases, with 20 bases between. CDR3 size: 15 residues. CDR1 is MDHEN and CDR2 is SYDVKM in the germline V gene. The CDR3 sequence is CASRKYIDSYYEQYF. CDR3 DNA: TGTGCCAGCCGTAAATACATCGACTCATACTACGAGCAGTACTTC.

The rearrangement links TRBV5-1 to TRBJ1-2, with D possibly TRBD1 on 6 matching bases. Germline V CDR1 and CDR2: SGHRS, YFSETQ. Trimming cost V 4 bases and J 3 bases, with 10 bases left between them. This CDR3 is built from 13 residues. DNA of the CDR3: TGCGCCAGCAGCGGGCAGGGGTACTATGGCTACACCTTC. Translating it yields CASSGQGYYGYTF.